This T cell receptor (beta chain) is from a study of blood T cell repertoires in COVID-19. About the research overall: Samples representing acute and convalescent COVID-19 were sourced from the United States, Italy and Spain. The cDNA or gDNA used as material had been derived from T cells, B-cell-depleted T cells, or PBMCs.

The CDR3 consists of 11 residues. How the authors handled the data: It was from reference gene primer amplification that nucleated cell counts were estimated. Profiled with immunoSEQ multiplex PCR; TCRdb holds only in-frame clones, not every one. The V and J calls and clone size were taken over from that table, and D and trimming were inferred from the DNA. The sample includes fewer than 150,000 clones, just over 85% of them seen just once. The clonotype was recovered from a woman between 45 and 60 years old with active or convalescent COVID-19. The sequenced sample consisted of peripheral blood. The chain has TRBV21-1 and TRBJ2-7; TRBD2 is taken as the D call from the table, unchecked against the DNA. TRBV21-1 is a known pseudogene. The DNA of the CDR3 is TGTGCCAGCAGCGCCTGGGAGGAGCAGTACTTC. It yields the protein CASSAWEEQYF.